The table lists the clone carrying this T cell receptor (beta chain) with a few counts. These data originate in a study of glioma-infiltrating T cells. Germline-derived CDR1 and CDR2 are SGHDN and FVKESK. V lost 0 bases, J lost 2 bases, and 11 bases lay in between. This CDR3 has 15 residues. TCR alpha and beta CDR3 regions were amplified from RNA using iRepertoire nested multiplex PCR. TCRdb re-analysed the multiplex PCR reads in MiXCR, keeping a single row per CDR3 protein. This sample has 150,000 to 200,000 distinct CDR3 sequences; about 46% occur once, and the top ten carry over 4%. Sequencing was done on a sample of glioma tissue, nonneoplastic brain tissue, or PBMCs (not recorded which). The rearrangement links TRBV14 to TRBJ2-7; D uncertain. The sequence came from a human donor with low-grade glioma or glioblastoma, undergoing nonglioma brain surgery, or in good health (not recorded which). CDR3: CASSQELGIAYEQYF. CDR3 DNA sequence: TGTGCCAGCAGCCAAGAGTTGGGGATAGCCTACGAGCAGTACTTC.